This T cell receptor (beta chain) was captured in a study of TIL therapy for anti-PD-1-resistant metastatic lung cancer (dated by TCRdb to the early 2020s). At the level of the whole study: Tumors were harvested prior to any PD-1/PD-L1 blockade, after which nivolumab was administered to patients, and lymphodepletion, expanded TIL infusion and IL-2 were given to patients who progressed. A median age of around 54 years (range roughly 38-85) and a median tumor PD-L1 proportion score of about 5.4% were recorded among enrolled patients. The cohort was composed predominantly of lung adenocarcinoma, with a handful of EGFR-mutant and two ALK-rearranged tumors included, and half of patients were identified as current or former smokers. Across the cohort, whole-exome sequencing showed a median non-synonymous tumor mutation burden of roughly 1.5 mutations per megabase. Tumor and peripheral blood T cell receptor beta sequencing was used to track clonotypes across tumor, expanded TIL product and serial blood samples.

V is pared back by 7 bases and J by 1 base, with 10 bases lying between the germline termini. CDR1 MNHNY and CDR2 SVGAGI are derived from the germline V gene (reference sequence). The CDR3 starts with the cysteine, ends with the phenylalanine, and has 13 residues. Of all the DNA, just the CDR3 is kept, 39 bases in frame from base 1. To note about this clone: Its cognate antigen has yet to be identified. Base qualities were left out, and no much larger clone turns up one base away.

TCR beta CDR3 regions were amplified from genomic DNA by bias-controlled multiplex PCR with the immunoSEQ v3 hsTCRB kit. An Illumina NextSeq 500 was used to sequence the TCR libraries, reaching approximately 2 million read pairs at survey level or roughly 5-6.5 million at deep level. On the authors' methods: Clonality was reported by immunoSEQ Analyzer software, which also assigned V, D and J genes and filtered out non-productive sequences. Repertoires were compared using productive Simpson clonality and Morisita overlap index of productive TRB rearrangements between infused TIL and blood. The absolute count of a clonotype in blood was estimated by multiplying the lymphocyte count by the CD3+ fraction and by the productive frequency of the clone. TCRdb retrieved this table from immuneACCESS and kept in-frame rearrangements only. Not all clones are present; in checked studies, unresolved V genes account for under half, and no reason is known for the remainder. D and trimming come from the DNA, and the V and J calls and clone size come from that table. The sample records fewer than 40,000 clones, 74% of which are singletons. Under 3.5% of the sample lies in the top ten.

In the paper's terms, the time point label means: pre-treatment sample, taken before nivolumab and TIL therapy. Between late 2017 and 2020, a dual-center phase I trial enrolled adults who had stage 4 NSCLC. Samples came from a single-arm, open-label phase I trial of tumor-infiltrating lymphocyte therapy with nivolumab in advanced non-small cell lung cancer. Mononuclear cells from blood collected in EDTA tubes were isolated on a Ficoll gradient and snap-frozen as pellets, and DNA was then extracted using a Qiagen mini-prep kit. General study outcomes and caveats: Infused TIL clonotypes partially replaced the baseline peripheral repertoire then decayed over months, with no apparent association between persistence and response. The study protocol defined all tumor marker inferences as exploratory. Because the cohort was highly selected, with more treatment-naive, never-smoker and oncogene-addicted patients than is typical, generalizability is limited.

Sequencing was performed on blood, taken at baseline. Here the chain combines TRBV6-6 and TRBJ2-5, with TRBD2 as a weak D call on 5 bases. The origin of this receptor is a woman aged 30 to 85 with non-small cell lung cancer. Read as DNA, the sequence is TGTGCCAGCACGGGGAATGGCCAAGAGACCCAGTACTTC. It is translated as CASTGNGQETQYF.